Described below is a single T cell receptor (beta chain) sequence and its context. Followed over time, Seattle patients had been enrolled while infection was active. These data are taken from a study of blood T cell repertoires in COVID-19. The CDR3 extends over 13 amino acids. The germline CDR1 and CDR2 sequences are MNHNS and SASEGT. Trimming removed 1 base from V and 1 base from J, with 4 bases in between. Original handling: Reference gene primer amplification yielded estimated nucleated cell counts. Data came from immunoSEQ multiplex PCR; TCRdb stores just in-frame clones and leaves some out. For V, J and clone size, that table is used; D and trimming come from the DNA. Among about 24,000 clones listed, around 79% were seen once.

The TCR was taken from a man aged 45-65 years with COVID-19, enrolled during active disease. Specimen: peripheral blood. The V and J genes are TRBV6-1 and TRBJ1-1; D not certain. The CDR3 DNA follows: TGTGCCAGCAGTGAAGTCCGGAACACTGAAGCTTTCTTT. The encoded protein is CASSEVRNTEAFF.